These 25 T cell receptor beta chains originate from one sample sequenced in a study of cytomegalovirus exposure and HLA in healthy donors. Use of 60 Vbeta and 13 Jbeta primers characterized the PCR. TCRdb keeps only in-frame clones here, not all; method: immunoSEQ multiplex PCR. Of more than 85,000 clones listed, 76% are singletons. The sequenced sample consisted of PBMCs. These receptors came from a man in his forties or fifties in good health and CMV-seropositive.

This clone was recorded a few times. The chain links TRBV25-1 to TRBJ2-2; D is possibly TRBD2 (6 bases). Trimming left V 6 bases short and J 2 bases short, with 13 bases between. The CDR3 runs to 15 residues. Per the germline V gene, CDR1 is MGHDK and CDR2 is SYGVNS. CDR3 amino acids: CASRGGGLNTGELFF. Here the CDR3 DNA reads TGTGCCAGCAGGGGCGGAGGGCTTAACACCGGGGAGCTGTTTTTT.

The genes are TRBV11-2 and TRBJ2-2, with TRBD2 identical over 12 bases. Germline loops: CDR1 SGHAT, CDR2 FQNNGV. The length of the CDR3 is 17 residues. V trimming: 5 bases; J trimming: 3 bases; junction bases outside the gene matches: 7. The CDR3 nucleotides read TGTGCCAGCAGCCTAGCGGGGGGGCTGGCCTACACCGGGGAGCTGTTTTTT. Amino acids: CASSLAGGLAYTGELFF.

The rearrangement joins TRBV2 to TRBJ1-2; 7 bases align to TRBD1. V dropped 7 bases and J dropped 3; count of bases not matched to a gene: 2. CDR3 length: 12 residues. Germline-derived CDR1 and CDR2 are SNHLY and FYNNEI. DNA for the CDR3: TGTGCCAGCACCACAGGGGACTATGGCTACACCTTC. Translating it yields CASTTGDYGYTF.

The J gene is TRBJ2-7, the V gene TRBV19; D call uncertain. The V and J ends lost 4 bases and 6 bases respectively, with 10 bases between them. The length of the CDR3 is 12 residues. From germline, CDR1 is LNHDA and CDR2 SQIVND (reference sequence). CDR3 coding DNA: TGTGCCAGTAGTAACTCGAGGTTCGAGCAGTACTTC. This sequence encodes CASSNSRFEQYF. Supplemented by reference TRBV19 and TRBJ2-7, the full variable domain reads DGGITQSPKYLFRKEGQNVTLSCEQNLNHDAMYWYRQDPGQGLRLIYYSQIVNDFQKGDIAEGYSVSREKKESFPLTVTSAQKNPTAFYLCASSNSRFEQYFGPGTRLTVT.

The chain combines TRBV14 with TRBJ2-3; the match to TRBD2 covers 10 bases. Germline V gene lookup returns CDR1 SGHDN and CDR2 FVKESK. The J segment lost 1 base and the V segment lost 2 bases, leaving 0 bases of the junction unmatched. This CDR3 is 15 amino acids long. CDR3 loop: CASSQLAGGTDTQYF. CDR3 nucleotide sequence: TGTGCCAGCAGCCAACTAGCGGGAGGCACAGATACGCAGTATTTT.

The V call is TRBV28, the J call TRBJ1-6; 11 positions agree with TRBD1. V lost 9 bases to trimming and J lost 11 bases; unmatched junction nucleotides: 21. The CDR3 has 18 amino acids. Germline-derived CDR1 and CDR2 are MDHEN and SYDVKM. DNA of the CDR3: TGTGCCAGTAACGGACAGGGGGCAACTGGCCCCTGGGGGACACCCCTCCACTTT. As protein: CASNGQGATGPWGTPLHF.

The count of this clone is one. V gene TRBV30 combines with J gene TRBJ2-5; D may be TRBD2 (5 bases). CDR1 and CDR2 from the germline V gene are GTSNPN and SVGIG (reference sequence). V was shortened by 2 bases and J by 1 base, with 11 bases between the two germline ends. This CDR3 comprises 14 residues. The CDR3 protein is CAWSLGAGQETQYF. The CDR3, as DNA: TGTGCCTGGAGTCTTGGTGCGGGCCAAGAGACCCAGTACTTC.

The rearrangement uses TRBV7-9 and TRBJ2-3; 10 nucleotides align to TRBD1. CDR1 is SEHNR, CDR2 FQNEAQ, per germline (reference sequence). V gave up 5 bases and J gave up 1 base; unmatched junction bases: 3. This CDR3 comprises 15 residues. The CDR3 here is CASSRQGAGTDTQYF. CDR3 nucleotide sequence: TGTGCCAGCAGCCGACAGGGGGCGGGCACAGATACGCAGTATTTT.

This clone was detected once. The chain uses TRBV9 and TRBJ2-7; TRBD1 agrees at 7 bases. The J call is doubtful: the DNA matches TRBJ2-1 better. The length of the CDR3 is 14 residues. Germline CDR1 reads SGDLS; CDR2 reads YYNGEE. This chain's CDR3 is CASSARQGFDEQFF. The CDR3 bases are TGTGCCAGCAGCGCCCGACAGGGCTTCGATGAGCAGTTCTTC.

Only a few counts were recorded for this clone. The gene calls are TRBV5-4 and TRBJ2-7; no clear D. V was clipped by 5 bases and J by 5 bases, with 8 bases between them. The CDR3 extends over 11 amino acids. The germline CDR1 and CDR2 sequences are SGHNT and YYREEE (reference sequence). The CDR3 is CASSLDHEQYF. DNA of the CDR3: TGTGCCAGCAGTTTAGATCACGAGCAGTACTTC. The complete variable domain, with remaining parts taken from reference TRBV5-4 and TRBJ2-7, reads ETGVTQSPTHLIKTRGQQVTLRCSSQSGHNTVSWYQQALGQGPQFIFQYYREEENGRGNFPPRFSGLQFPNYSSELNVNALELDDSALYLCASSLDHEQYFGPGTRLTVT.

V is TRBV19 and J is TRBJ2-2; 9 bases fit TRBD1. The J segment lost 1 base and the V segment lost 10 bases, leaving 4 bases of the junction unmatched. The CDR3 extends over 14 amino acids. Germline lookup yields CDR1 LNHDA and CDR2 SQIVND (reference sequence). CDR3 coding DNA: TGTGCCACCGGGGGACAGGGGAACACCGGGGAGCTGTTTTTT. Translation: CATGGQGNTGELFF.

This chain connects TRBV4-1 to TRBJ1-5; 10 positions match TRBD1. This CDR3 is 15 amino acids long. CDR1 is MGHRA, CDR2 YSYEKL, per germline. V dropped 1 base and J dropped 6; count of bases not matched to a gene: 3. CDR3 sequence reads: CASSQVGTGVQPQHF. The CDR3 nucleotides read TGCGCCAGCAGCCAAGTTGGGACAGGGGTTCAGCCCCAGCATTTT.

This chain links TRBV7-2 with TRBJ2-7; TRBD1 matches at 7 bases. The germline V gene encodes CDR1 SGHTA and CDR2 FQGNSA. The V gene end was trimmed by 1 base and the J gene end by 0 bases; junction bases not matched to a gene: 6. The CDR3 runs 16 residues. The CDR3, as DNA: TGTGCCAGCAGCTTAGGGGGACAGCAAAACTCCTACGAGCAGTACTTC. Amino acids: CASSLGGQQNSYEQYF.

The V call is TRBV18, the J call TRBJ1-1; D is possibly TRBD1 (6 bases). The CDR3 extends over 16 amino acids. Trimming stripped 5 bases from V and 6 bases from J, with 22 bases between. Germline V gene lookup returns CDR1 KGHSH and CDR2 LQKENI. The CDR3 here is CASSKLQGLGTAEAFF. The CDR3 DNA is TGTGCCAGCTCAAAACTACAGGGTTTGGGGACGGCTGAAGCTTTCTTT.

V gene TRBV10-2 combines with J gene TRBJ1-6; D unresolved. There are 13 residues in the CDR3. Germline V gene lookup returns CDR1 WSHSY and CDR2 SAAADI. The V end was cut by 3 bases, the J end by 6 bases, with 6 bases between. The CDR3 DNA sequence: TGCGCCAGCAGTGACTCTCGTAATTCACCCCTCCACTTT. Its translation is CASSDSRNSPLHF.

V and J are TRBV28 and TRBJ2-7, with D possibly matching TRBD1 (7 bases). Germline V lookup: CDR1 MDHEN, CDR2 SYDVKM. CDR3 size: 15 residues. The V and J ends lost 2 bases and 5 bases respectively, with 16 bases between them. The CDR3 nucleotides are TGTGCCAGCAGTTTAACCACATCAGGGGGGCACGAGCAGTACTTC. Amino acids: CASSLTTSGGHEQYF.

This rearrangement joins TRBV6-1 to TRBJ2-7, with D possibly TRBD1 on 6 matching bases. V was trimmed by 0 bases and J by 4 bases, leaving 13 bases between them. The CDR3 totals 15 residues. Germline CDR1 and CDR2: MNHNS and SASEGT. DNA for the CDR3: TGTGCCAGCAGTGAAGCGCTTACACAGGGTTACGAGCAGTACTTC. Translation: CASSEALTQGYEQYF.

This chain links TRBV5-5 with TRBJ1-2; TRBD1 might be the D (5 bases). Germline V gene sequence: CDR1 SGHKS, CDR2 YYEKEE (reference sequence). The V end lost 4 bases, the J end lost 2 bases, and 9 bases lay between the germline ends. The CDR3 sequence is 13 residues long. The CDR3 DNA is TGTGCCAGCAGCGGTCGGGGGAACTATGGCTACACCTTC. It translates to CASSGRGNYGYTF.

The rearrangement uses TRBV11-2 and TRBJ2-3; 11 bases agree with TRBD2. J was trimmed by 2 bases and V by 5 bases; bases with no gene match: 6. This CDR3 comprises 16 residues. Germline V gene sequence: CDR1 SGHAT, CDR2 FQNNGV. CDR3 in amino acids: CASSPGTSGLTDTQYF. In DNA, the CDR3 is TGTGCCAGCAGCCCCGGGACTAGCGGCCTCACAGATACGCAGTATTTT.

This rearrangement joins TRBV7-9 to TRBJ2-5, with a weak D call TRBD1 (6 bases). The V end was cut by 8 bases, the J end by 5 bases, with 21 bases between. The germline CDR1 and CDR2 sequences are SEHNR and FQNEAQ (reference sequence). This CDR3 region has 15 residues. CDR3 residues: CASGNSFRGGETQYF. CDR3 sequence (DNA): TGTGCCAGCGGCAATAGCTTCAGGGGCGGTGAGACCCAGTACTTC.

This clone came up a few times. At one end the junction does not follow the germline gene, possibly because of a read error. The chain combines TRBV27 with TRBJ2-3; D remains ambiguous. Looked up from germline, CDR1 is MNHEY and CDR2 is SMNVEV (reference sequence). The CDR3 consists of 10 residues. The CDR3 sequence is CASSLLRGIF. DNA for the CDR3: TGTGCCAGCAGTTTGCTTCGAGGTATTTTT.

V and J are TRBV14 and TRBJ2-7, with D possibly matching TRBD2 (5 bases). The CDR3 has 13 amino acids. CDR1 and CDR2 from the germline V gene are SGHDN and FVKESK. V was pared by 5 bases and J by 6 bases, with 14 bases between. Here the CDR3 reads CASSSHTRLEQYF. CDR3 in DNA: TGTGCCAGCAGCTCCCATACTAGGCTCGAGCAGTACTTC.

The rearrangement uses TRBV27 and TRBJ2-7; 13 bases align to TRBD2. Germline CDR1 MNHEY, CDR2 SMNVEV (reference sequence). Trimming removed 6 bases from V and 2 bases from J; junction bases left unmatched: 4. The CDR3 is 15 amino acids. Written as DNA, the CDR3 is TGTGCCAGCAGACCCGGGACTAGCGGGGCCTACGAGCAGTACTTC. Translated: CASRPGTSGAYEQYF.

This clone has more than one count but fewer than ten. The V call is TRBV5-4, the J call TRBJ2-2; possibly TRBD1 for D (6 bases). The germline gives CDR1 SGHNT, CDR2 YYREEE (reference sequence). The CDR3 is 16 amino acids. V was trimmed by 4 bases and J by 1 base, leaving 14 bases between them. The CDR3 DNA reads TGTGCCAGCAGCCTGGCCGGGACACAGAACACCGGGGAGCTGTTTTTT. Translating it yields CASSLAGTQNTGELFF.

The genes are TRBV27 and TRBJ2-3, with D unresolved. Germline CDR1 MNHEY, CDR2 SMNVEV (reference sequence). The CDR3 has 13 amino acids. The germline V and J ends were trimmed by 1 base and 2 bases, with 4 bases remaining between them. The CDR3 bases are TGTGCCAGCAGTTTATGGGCCACAGATACGCAGTATTTT. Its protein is CASSLWATDTQYF.